This T cell receptor (beta chain) was retrieved from a study of blood T cell repertoires in COVID-19. Study background: Collection of acute and convalescent COVID-19 samples took place in the United States, Italy and Spain. Sources were T cells, B-cell-depleted T cells, or PBMCs; the material itself was cDNA or gDNA.

Original handling: Reference gene primer amplification gave estimated nucleated cell counts. Clones were read by immunoSEQ multiplex PCR, and TCRdb kept only the in-frame ones, dropping some. The DNA was the basis for D and trimming; V, J and clone size are from that table. The profile covers about 26,000 clones, with about 89% appearing a single time and about 4.9% taken by the ten largest. With 5 bases clipped from V and 6 bases from J, the junction kept 16 bases outside the gene matches. This CDR3 contains 17 residues. Germline CDR1 is LGHDT and CDR2 is YNNKEL (reference sequence). The V call is TRBV3-1 (or the pseudogene TRBV3-2), the J call TRBJ2-7; TRBD2 matches 10 bases. The TCR originated in a man between 65 and 85 years old with active COVID-19. Input material: peripheral blood. CDR3 region: CASSYGTLLAGFAEQYF. In nucleotides, the CDR3 is TGTGCCAGCAGCTACGGGACATTACTAGCGGGGTTCGCCGAGCAGTACTTC.